This T cell receptor (beta chain) is drawn from a study of blood T cells in healthy people across ages. Per the germline V gene, CDR1 is MNHEY and CDR2 is SVGAGI. The length of the CDR3 is 14 residues. V was cut by 2 bases and J by 3 bases, with 10 bases left in between. Total RNA was extracted at no less than 6 micrograms per sample. Using a J-beta primer mix together with a sample-barcoded 5' primer, a second PCR was run for roughly 7 to 12 cycles. Unique molecular identifiers of 12 random nucleotides labeled each cDNA. TCRdb ran MiXCR on the 5' RACE reads and lists one entry per CDR3 protein. This table holds about 690,000 distinct CDR3 sequences, 40% to 45% found once. This clonotype was seen only a few times.

This chain links TRBV6-5 with TRBJ2-5, with D tentatively TRBD1 or TRBD2 (6 bases each). This TCR was sampled from a man aged 80 or over in good health. The material sequenced was blood. The CDR3 DNA follows: TGTGCCAGCAGTTACGGAGGGGGGAAAGAGACCCAGTACTTC. It translates to CASSYGGGKETQYF.